Listed below are T cell receptor beta chains from one sample, sequenced in a study of blood T cell repertoires in COVID-19. Here immunoSEQ multiplex PCR was the method, and the copy in TCRdb shows in-frame clones only, minus some. Here the sample spans about 80,000 clones, approximately 83% being singletons. Sequences were obtained from peripheral blood. The receptor source for this set is a human donor in a cohort sampled during active COVID-19. Both conserved end residues are trimmed from each CDR3. Only part of the rows carry a size: once, few, many, or a class if the clone is expanded.

14 | TRBJ2-2 | TRBV7-3 | NA | ASSPSGGANTGELF
11 | TRBJ1-2 | TRBV30 | NA | AWSLTANYGYT
12 | TRBJ2-5 | TRBV7-9 | NA | ASSSRTNQETQY
14 | TRBJ2-1 | TRBV7-9 | NA | ASSTSGGRGGDEQF
12 | TRBJ2-7 | TRBV24-1 | NA | ATSDLGTGGEQY
15 | TRBJ2-5 | TRBV18 | NA | ASSPTPLTGGGETQY
12 | TRBJ1-1 | TRBV15 | NA | ATSLSGQNTEAF
12 | TRBJ2-1 | TRBV6-2/TRBV6-3 | NA | ASSPGQGIHEQF
12 | TRBJ2-7 | TRBV14 | NA | ASSPQGQGYEQY
13 | TRBJ2-3 | TRBV14 | NA | ASSREGRLYDTQY
11 | TRBJ2-5 | TRBV29-1 | once | SVAGQGGETQY